This T cell receptor beta chain was identified during a study of T cells in Graves' hyperthyroidism and ophthalmopathy. TCR beta CDR3 regions were amplified from RNA transcripts. TCR CDR3 regions were first amplified by RT-PCR with HTBI primers. TCRdb redid the calling of the multiplex PCR reads with MiXCR, one entry per CDR3 protein. This table has 500,000 to 600,000 distinct CDR3 sequences, 40% to 50% appearing once. The length of the CDR3 is 15 residues. J was trimmed by 0 bases and V by 1 base; bases with no gene match: 3. CDR1 DFQATT and CDR2 SNEGSKA come from the germline V gene (reference sequence).

The material sequenced was peripheral blood or thyroid tissue (not recorded which). The source of this sequence is an adult woman with Graves' disease, either hyperthyroidism or ophthalmopathy (not recorded which). This chain links TRBV20-1 with TRBJ1-3; TRBD1 aligns across 7 bases. The CDR3: CSARVQGSSGNTIYF. CDR3 nucleotide sequence: TGCAGTGCTAGAGTACAGGGGAGCTCTGGAAACACCATATATTTT.